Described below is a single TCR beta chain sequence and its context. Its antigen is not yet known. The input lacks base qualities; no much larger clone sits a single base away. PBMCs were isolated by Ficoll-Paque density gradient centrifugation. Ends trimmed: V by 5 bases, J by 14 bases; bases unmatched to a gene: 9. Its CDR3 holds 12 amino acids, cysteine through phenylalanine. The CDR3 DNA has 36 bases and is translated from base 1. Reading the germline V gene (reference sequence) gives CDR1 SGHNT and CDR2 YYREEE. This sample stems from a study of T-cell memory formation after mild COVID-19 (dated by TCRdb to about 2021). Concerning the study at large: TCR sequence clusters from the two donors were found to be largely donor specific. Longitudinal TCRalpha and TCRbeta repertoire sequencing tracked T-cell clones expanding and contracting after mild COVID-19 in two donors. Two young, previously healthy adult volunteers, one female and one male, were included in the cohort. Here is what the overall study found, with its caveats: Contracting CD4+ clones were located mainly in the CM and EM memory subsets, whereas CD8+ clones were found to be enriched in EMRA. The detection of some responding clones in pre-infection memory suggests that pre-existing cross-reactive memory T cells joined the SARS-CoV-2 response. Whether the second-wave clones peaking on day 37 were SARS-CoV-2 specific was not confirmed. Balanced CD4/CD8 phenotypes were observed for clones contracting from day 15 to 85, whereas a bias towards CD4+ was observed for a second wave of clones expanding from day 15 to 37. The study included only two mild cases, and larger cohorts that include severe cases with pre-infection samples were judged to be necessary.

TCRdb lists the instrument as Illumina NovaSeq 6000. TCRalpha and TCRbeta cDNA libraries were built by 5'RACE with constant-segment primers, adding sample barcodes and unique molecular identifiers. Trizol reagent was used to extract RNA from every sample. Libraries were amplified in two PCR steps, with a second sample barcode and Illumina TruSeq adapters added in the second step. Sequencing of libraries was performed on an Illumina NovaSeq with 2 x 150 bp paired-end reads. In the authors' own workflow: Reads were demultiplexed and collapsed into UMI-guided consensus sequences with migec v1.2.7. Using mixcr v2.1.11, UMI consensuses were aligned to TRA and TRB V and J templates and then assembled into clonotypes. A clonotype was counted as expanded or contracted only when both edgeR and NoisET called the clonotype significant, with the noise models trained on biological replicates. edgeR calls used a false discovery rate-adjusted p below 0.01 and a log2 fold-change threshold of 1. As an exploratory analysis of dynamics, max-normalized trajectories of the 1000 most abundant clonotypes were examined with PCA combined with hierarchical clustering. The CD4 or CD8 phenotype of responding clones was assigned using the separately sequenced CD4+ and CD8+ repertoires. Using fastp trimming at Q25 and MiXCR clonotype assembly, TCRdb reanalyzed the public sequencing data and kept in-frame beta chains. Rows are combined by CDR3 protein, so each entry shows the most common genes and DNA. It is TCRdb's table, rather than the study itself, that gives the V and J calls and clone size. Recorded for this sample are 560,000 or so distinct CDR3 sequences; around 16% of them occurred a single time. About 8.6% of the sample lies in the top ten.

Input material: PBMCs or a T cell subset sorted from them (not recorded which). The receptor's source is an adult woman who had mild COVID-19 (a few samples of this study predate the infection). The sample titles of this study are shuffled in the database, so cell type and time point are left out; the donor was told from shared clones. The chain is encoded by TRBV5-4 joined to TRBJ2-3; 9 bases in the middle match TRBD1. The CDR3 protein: CASRLRDRDWYF. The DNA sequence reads TGTGCCAGCAGGCTCCGGGACAGGGATTGGTATTTT. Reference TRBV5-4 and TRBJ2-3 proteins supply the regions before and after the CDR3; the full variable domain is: ETGVTQSPTHLIKTRGQQVTLRCSSQSGHNTVSWYQQALGQGPQFIFQYYREEENGRGNFPPRFSGLQFPNYSSELNVNALELDDSALYLCASRLRDRDWYFGPGTRLTVL.